This T cell receptor (beta chain) was recovered during a study of beta chain features in type 1 diabetes. General study results and limits: Any HLA type influence on TCRB rearrangement was left unresolved here.

The entirety of the isolated RNA underwent reverse transcription, so expressed TCRB transcripts were sequenced. Sequencing used immunoSEQ multiplex PCR; TCRdb keeps in-frame clones, though not all of them. The sample holds 360,000 or so clones, 15% to 20% seen once. Notes on this clone: What it binds is unknown.

Germline CDR1 is GTSNPN and CDR2 is SVGIG (reference sequence). The CDR3 spans 13 residues. The V and J ends lost 1 base and 10 bases respectively, with 15 bases between them. The chain recombines TRBV30 with TRBJ2-3; D is perhaps TRBD2 (6 bases). The clonotype originates from a young woman in good health. Sample: naive CD4+ T cells from blood. This CDR3 is CAWSGSAGLAQYF. CDR3 DNA sequence: TGTGCCTGGAGTGGTTCAGCGGGTTTAGCGCAGTATTTT.